These 5 T cell receptor beta chains came from one sample sequenced in a study of cytomegalovirus exposure and HLA in healthy donors. The PCR ran on 60 Vbeta and 13 Jbeta primers. Repertoires were generated with immunoSEQ multiplex PCR, while TCRdb's copy carries only in-frame clones and drops some. The sample holds roughly 150,000 clones, over 55% seen once. Sequenced: PBMCs. The receptors come from a man in his forties in good health and CMV-seronegative.

The chain links TRBV30 to TRBJ1-4; 8 bases line up with TRBD1. Trimming took 1 base from V and 5 from J; bases not matched to a gene: 9. The germline gives CDR1 GTSNPN, CDR2 SVGIG (reference sequence). The CDR3 covers 16 residues. CDR3 DNA: TGTGCCTGGAGTGACATAGGGACAGGAAAAAATGAAAAACTGTTTTTT. This codes for CAWSDIGTGKNEKLFF.

This clone was counted a few times. The gene calls are TRBV6-1 and TRBJ2-7; 10 bases agree with TRBD1. This CDR3 has 15 amino acids. After removal of 3 bases from V and 2 bases from J, the junction contained 4 bases not matched to a gene. Germline V gene sequence: CDR1 MNHNS, CDR2 SASEGT. The CDR3, as DNA: TGTGCCAGCAGTGAGGACAGGGGGAGGCCCTACGAGCAGTACTTC. Translated, it gives CASSEDRGRPYEQYF.

The table lists this clone with a few counts. The chain recombines TRBV7-9 with TRBJ2-5; the match to TRBD1 covers 10 bases. Germline V gives CDR1 SEHNR, CDR2 FQNEAQ (reference sequence). The CDR3 spans 15 residues. V lost 3 bases to trimming and J lost 5 bases; unmatched junction nucleotides: 6. The CDR3 bases are TGTGCCAGCAGCTTGGGGACAGGGGACCGGGAGACCCAGTACTTC. It encodes CASSLGTGDRETQYF.

This clone was seen only a few times. J is TRBJ2-2 and V is TRBV5-5; D is uncertain. This CDR3 is 13 amino acids long. Trimming removed 5 bases from V and 1 base from J, with 6 bases in between. The germline V gene has CDR1 SGHKS and CDR2 YYEKEE (reference sequence). The CDR3: CASRFWNTGELFF. The CDR3 bases are TGTGCCAGCAGGTTCTGGAACACCGGGGAGCTGTTTTTT.

The rearrangement joins TRBV6-5 to TRBJ2-2, with 7 bases fitting TRBD2. V gave up 5 bases and J gave up 9 bases; unmatched junction bases: 3. CDR1 and CDR2 from the germline V gene are MNHEY and SVGAGI. There are 12 residues in the CDR3. CDR3 protein: CASSRGVRELFF. The CDR3 nucleotides read TGTGCCAGCAGTCGGGGGGTCAGGGAGCTGTTTTTT.